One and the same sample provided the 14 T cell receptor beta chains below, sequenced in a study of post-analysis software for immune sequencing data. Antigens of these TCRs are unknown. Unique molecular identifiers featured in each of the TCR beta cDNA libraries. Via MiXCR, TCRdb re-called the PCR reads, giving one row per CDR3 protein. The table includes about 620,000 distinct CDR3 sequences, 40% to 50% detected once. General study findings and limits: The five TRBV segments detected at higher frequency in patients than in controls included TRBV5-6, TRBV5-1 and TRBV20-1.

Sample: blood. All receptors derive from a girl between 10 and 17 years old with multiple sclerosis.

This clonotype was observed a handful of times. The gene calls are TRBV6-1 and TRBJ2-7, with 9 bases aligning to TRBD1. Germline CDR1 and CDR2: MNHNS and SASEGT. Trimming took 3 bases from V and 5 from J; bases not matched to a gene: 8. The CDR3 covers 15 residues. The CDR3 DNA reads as TGTGCCAGCAGTGACCGGACAGGGGTATTGGACGAGCAGTACTTC. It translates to CASSDRTGVLDEQYF.

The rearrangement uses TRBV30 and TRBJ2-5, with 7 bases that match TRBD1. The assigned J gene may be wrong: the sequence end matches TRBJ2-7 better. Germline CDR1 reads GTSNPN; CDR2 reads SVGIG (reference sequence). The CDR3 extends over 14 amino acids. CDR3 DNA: TGTGCCTGGAGTAGTGGACAGGAACACTACGAGCAGTACTTC. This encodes CAWSSGQEHYEQYF.

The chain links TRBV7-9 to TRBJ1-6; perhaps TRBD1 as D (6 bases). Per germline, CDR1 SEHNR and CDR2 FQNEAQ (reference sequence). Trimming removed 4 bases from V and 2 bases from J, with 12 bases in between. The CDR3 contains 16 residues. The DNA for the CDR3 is TGTGCCAGCAGCTCGACCCAGGGGACCTATAATTCACCCCTCCACTTT. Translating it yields CASSSTQGTYNSPLHF.

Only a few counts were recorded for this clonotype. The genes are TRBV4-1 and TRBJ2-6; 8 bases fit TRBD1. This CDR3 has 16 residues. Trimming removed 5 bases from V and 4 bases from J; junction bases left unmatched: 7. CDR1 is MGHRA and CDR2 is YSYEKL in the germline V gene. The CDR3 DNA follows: TGCGCCAGCAGCGGGACAGGTCGTCAGGGGGCCAACGTCCTGACTTTC. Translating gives CASSGTGRQGANVLTF.

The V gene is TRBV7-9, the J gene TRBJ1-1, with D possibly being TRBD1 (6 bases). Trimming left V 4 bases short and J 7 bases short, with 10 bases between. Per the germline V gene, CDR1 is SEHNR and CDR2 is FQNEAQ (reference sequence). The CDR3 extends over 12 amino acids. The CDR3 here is CASSSRQVEAFF. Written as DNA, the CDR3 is TGTGCCAGCAGCTCCCGACAGGTTGAAGCTTTCTTT.

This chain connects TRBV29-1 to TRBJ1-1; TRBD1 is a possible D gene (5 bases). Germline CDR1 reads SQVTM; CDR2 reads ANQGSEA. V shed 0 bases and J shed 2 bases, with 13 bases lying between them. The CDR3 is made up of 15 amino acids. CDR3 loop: CSVEDWGRGNTEAFF. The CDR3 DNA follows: TGCAGCGTTGAAGACTGGGGAAGGGGAAACACTGAAGCTTTCTTT.

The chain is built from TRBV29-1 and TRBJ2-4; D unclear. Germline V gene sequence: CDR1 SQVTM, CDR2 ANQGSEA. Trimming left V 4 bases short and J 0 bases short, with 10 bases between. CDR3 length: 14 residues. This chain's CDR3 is CSVAVVLAKNIQYF. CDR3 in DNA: TGCAGCGTTGCTGTCGTATTAGCCAAAAACATTCAGTACTTC.

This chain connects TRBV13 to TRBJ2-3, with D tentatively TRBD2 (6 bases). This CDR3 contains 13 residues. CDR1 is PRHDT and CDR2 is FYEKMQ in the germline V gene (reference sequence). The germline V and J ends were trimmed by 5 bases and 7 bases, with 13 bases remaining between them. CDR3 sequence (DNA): TGTGCCAGCAGCCCCCAGGCGGGACATACGCAGTATTTT. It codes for CASSPQAGHTQYF.

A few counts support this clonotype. Here the CDR3 DNA reads TGCAGTGCTAGAGATCTAGCGGGCAATGAGCAGTTCTTC. It codes for CSARDLAGNEQFF. The chain uses TRBV20-1 and TRBJ2-1, with 8 bases that match TRBD2. The V gene's germline CDR1 is DFQATT and CDR2 SNEGSKA (reference sequence). Losses at the gene ends were 0 bases for V and 6 bases for J; bases not matched to a gene: 1. This CDR3 has 13 residues.

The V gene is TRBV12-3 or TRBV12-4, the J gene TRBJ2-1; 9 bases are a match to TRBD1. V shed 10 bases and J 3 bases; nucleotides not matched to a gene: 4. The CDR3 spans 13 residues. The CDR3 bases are TGTGCCACCGGGACAGGGCACTACAATGAGCAGTTCTTC. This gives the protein CATGTGHYNEQFF.

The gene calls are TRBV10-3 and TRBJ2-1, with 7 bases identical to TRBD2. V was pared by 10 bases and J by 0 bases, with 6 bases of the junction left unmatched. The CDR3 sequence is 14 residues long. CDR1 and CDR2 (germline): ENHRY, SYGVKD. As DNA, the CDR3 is TGTGCCACAGTAGCGGGTGGCTCCTACAATGAGCAGTTCTTC. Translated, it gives CATVAGGSYNEQFF.

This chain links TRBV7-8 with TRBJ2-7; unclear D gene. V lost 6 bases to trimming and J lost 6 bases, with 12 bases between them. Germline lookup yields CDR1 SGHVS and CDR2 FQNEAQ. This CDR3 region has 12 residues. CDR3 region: CASSPTNSEQYF. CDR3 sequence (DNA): TGTGCCAGCAGTCCGACCAACAGCGAGCAGTACTTC.

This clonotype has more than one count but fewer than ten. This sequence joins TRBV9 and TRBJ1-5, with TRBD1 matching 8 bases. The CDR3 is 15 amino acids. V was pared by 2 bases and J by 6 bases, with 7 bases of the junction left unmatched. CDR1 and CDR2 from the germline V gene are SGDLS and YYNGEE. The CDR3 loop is CASSVSDREGQPQHF. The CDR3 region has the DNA TGTGCCAGCAGCGTCTCGGACAGGGAGGGTCAGCCCCAGCATTTT.

CDR3 nucleotide sequence: TGTGCCAGCAGCTCATGGGACGCAACTAATGAAAAACTGTTTTTT. Its translation is CASSSWDATNEKLFF. The chain combines TRBV7-9 with TRBJ1-4; a weak D match, TRBD1 (5 bases). In germline, CDR1 is SEHNR, CDR2 FQNEAQ (reference sequence). The CDR3 runs 15 residues. Trimming cost V 4 bases and J 0 bases, with 9 bases left between them.